This entry lists 27 T cell receptor beta chains sequenced from one sample in a study of T cells after somatic rescue of genetic block. Clones were read by immunoSEQ multiplex PCR, and TCRdb kept only the in-frame ones, dropping some. The data show about 12,000 clones, roughly 73% seen once. The sample taken for sequencing was peripheral blood mononuclear cells (PBMCs). Source of these receptors: a boy between 10 and 17 years old.

This clone showed up just once. The chain links TRBV19 to TRBJ1-1; D remains ambiguous. Trimming stripped 3 bases from V and 1 base from J, with 12 bases between. The germline V gene has CDR1 LNHDA and CDR2 SQIVND (reference sequence). This CDR3 region has 15 residues. Written as DNA, the CDR3 is TGTGCCAGTAGTATGGTGTTGTCAGAGAACACTGAAGCTTTCTTT. It codes for CASSMVLSENTEAFF.

This rearrangement joins TRBV19 to TRBJ2-4; no clear D gene. The CDR3 length is 16 residues. Germline V gene lookup returns CDR1 LNHDA and CDR2 SQIVND (reference sequence). The V end lost 3 bases, the J end lost 0 bases, and 12 bases lay between the germline ends. DNA for the CDR3: TGTGCCAGTAGTATCACAGATCCTATAGCCAAAAACATTCAGTACTTC. Protein product: CASSITDPIAKNIQYF.

This clone was detected once. The chain couples TRBV27 to TRBJ2-1; D call uncertain. Germline V gene sequence: CDR1 MNHEY, CDR2 SMNVEV (reference sequence). This CDR3 spans 16 amino acids. V was cut by 4 bases and J by 0 bases, with 13 bases left in between. CDR3 region: CASSSELTGSYNEQFF. The CDR3 DNA follows: TGTGCCAGCAGTTCCGAGTTGACGGGCTCCTACAATGAGCAGTTCTTC.

This clone has a handful of counts. This chain joins TRBV27 and TRBJ2-1; perhaps TRBD2 as D (6 bases). V lost 5 bases and J lost 1, with 18 bases in between. From germline, CDR1 is MNHEY and CDR2 SMNVEV (reference sequence). The CDR3 sequence is 17 residues long. The chain's CDR3 is CASSPPTSQISYNEQFF. Here the CDR3 DNA reads TGTGCCAGCAGTCCCCCAACTAGCCAGATATCCTACAATGAGCAGTTCTTC.

The J gene is TRBJ2-4, the V gene TRBV6-6; the D is unclear. Germline CDR1 and CDR2: MNHNY and SVGAGI (reference sequence). Trimming took off 6 bases at V and 0 bases at J, with 12 bases between the two ends. This CDR3 contains 15 residues. CDR3: CASSPDGPAKNIQYF. CDR3 bases: TGTGCCAGCAGCCCCGACGGGCCAGCCAAAAACATTCAGTACTTC.

This chain uses TRBV27 with TRBJ2-1; 8 nucleotides line up with TRBD1. Germline trimming cut 2 bases from V and 2 bases from J; bases unmatched to any gene: 2. Germline CDR1 is MNHEY and CDR2 is SMNVEV (reference sequence). CDR3 length: 15 amino acids. CDR3 sequence: CASSLGQGPYNEQFF. CDR3 DNA: TGTGCCAGCAGTTTAGGACAGGGACCCTACAATGAGCAGTTCTTC.

The CDR3 sequence is CASSSGQGYEQYF. DNA for the CDR3: TGTGCCAGCAGCTCCGGACAGGGCTACGAGCAGTACTTC. This chain uses TRBV5-6 with TRBJ2-5; 8 bases are a match to TRBD1. Near its end, the DNA agrees better with TRBJ2-7, so the J call may be wrong. Per germline, CDR1 SGHDT and CDR2 YYEEEE. The CDR3 is made up of 13 amino acids.

V gene TRBV11-2 combines with J gene TRBJ2-5, with 13 bases fitting TRBD2. J lost 5 bases, V lost 3 bases, and 6 bases had no gene match. CDR1 and CDR2 from the germline V gene are SGHAT and FQNNGV. The CDR3 has 16 amino acids. CDR3 sequence reads: CASSFLATSGGETQYF. The CDR3 nucleotides are TGTGCCAGCAGCTTCCTAGCGACTAGCGGGGGGGAGACCCAGTACTTC.

In its sample, this clone was seen once. The J gene is TRBJ2-4, the V gene TRBV4-2, with 7 nucleotides matching TRBD1. J lost 3 bases, V lost 4 bases, and 9 bases had no gene match. The CDR3 is made up of 16 amino acids. Looked up from germline, CDR1 is LGHNA and CDR2 is YNFKEQ. The CDR3 bases are TGTGCCAGCAGCCTCAACCAGGGGGTGGACAAAAACATTCAGTACTTC. Amino acid sequence: CASSLNQGVDKNIQYF.

By frequency in the sample, this clone is medium-sized. The rearrangement links TRBV19 to TRBJ2-3, with 8 bases identical to TRBD2. CDR1 and CDR2 (germline): LNHDA, SQIVND (reference sequence). J lost 2 bases, V lost 6 bases, and 13 bases had no gene match. The length of the CDR3 is 17 residues. The CDR3 is CASSDPGGGAYTDTQYF. CDR3 sequence (DNA): TGTGCCAGTAGCGATCCGGGAGGGGGGGCTTACACAGATACGCAGTATTTT.

The chain links TRBV7-3 to TRBJ1-2; 9 bases align to TRBD1. This CDR3 comprises 17 residues. Germline V gene data show CDR1 as SGHTA and CDR2 as FQGTGA. V shed 4 bases and J 7 bases; nucleotides not matched to a gene: 16. The CDR3 region is CASSSSSVDRGKGGYTF. In DNA form, the CDR3 reads TGTGCCAGCAGCTCTTCCTCTGTGGACAGGGGAAAGGGTGGCTACACCTTC.

This clone has just a few counts. The chain is built from TRBV2 and TRBJ2-4; TRBD2 matches 7 bases. The length of the CDR3 is 14 residues. Per germline, CDR1 SNHLY and CDR2 FYNNEI. Trimming at V came to 7 bases and at J to 6 bases, leaving 9 bases not matched to a gene. The CDR3 DNA reads TGTGCCAGCAAGCGGGACCCGAGTGGAAACATTCAGTACTTC. Translated, it gives CASKRDPSGNIQYF.

This chain uses TRBV29-1 with TRBJ1-2, with 12 nucleotides matching TRBD1. Unmatched junction bases numbered 4, after V lost 7 bases and J lost 4 bases. The germline V gene has CDR1 SQVTM and CDR2 ANQGSEA. The CDR3 is 13 residues long. This CDR3 is CSAGTGGAYGYTF. The CDR3 bases are TGCAGCGCTGGGACAGGGGGCGCCTATGGCTACACCTTC. Filled out from reference TRBV29-1 and TRBJ1-2, the complete variable domain reads SAVISQKPSRDICQRGTSLTIQCQVDSQVTMMFWYRQQPGQSLTLIATANQGSEATYESGFVIDKFPISRPNLTFSTLTVSNMSPEDSSIYLCSAGTGGAYGYTFGSGTRLTVV.

The chain combines TRBV6-6 with TRBJ1-1; perhaps TRBD1 as D (5 bases). The CDR3 totals 14 residues. With 5 bases removed from V and 5 bases from J, the gap between germline ends came to 15 bases. From germline, CDR1 is MNHNY and CDR2 SVGAGI (reference sequence). The chain's CDR3 is CASSTRVMGTEAFF. The DNA for the CDR3 is TGTGCCAGCAGTACCAGGGTAATGGGGACTGAAGCTTTCTTT.

This clone appeared a single time. The V and J genes are TRBV6-6 and TRBJ2-7, with 11 bases that match TRBD1. Germline assignment: CDR1 MNHNY and CDR2 SVGAGI (reference sequence). V lost 0 bases and J lost 3; bases outside the gene matches: 1. The CDR3 contains 15 residues. The CDR3 DNA reads as TGTGCCAGCAGTTACTCCGGGACAGGGGGCTACGAGCAGTACTTC. Its protein product is CASSYSGTGGYEQYF.

There are a few counts of this clone. The chain links TRBV9 to TRBJ2-5; D gene unclear. The CDR3 runs 14 residues. V gave up 4 bases and J gave up 2 bases, with 12 bases separating them. Germline-derived CDR1 and CDR2 are SGDLS and YYNGEE. The chain's CDR3 is CASSPQMQQETQYF. The CDR3 nucleotides are TGTGCCAGCAGCCCCCAAATGCAGCAAGAGACCCAGTACTTC.

The V call is TRBV5-6, the J call TRBJ2-7; TRBD2 matches 13 bases. The CDR3 consists of 16 residues. V shed 4 bases and J 5 bases; nucleotides not matched to a gene: 9. CDR1 and CDR2 (germline): SGHDT, YYEEEE. CDR3 DNA sequence: TGTGCCAGCAGCCTATTGGGACTAGCGGGAAGGGACGAGCAGTACTTC. Translating gives CASSLLGLAGRDEQYF.

The V and J genes are TRBV28 and TRBJ1-5; unclear D gene. The V end lost 1 base, the J end lost 0 bases, and 10 bases lay between the germline ends. Germline loops: CDR1 MDHEN, CDR2 SYDVKM. This CDR3 has 16 amino acids. The CDR3 sequence is CASSLFGLSSNQPQHF. The CDR3 DNA reads TGTGCCAGCAGTTTATTCGGCCTTAGTAGCAATCAGCCCCAGCATTTT.

V usage is TRBV4-2 and J usage is TRBJ1-2; 7 bases are shared with TRBD1. Losses at the gene ends were 2 bases for V and 8 bases for J; bases not matched to a gene: 14. CDR1 LGHNA and CDR2 YNFKEQ come from the germline V gene. The CDR3 covers 16 residues. CDR3 amino acids: CASSQIGQDRTKGYTF. CDR3 in DNA: TGTGCCAGCAGCCAAATTGGACAGGATCGTACAAAGGGCTACACCTTC.

The J gene is TRBJ2-2, the V gene TRBV18, with 9 bases that match TRBD2. The CDR3 has 19 residues. The germline V gene encodes CDR1 KGHSH and CDR2 LQKENI. J was trimmed by 2 bases and V by 4 bases; bases with no gene match: 14. The DNA of the CDR3 is TGTGCCAGCTCACTCGCCTACTCGGGACTAGCCGATAACACCGGGGAGCTGTTTTTT. It yields the protein CASSLAYSGLADNTGELFF.

This clone was counted a few times. The chain is built from TRBV2 and TRBJ2-3; 7 positions match TRBD2. J gave up 8 bases and V 6 bases, and 8 bases lay outside the gene matches. In germline, CDR1 is SNHLY, CDR2 FYNNEI. The CDR3 is 13 residues long. CDR3 in DNA: TGTGCCAGCAGCCTTAATAGCGGGCCTACGCAGTATTTT. Translation: CASSLNSGPTQYF.

The chain couples TRBV10-1 to TRBJ1-2; a possible D gene is TRBD1 (6 bases). Germline CDR1 is WNHNN and CDR2 is SYGVQD (reference sequence). This CDR3 contains 19 residues. V dropped 0 bases and J dropped 4 bases, with 24 bases sitting between them. The CDR3 is CASSESRYFWTESAYGYTF. The CDR3 DNA reads as TGCGCCAGCAGTGAGTCCCGATACTTCTGGACAGAGTCGGCCTATGGCTACACCTTC.

The chain has TRBV28 and TRBJ2-3, with 8 bases lining up with TRBD2. This CDR3 spans 16 amino acids. Germline CDR1 reads MDHEN; CDR2 reads SYDVKM. Germline trimming cut 5 bases from V and 4 bases from J; bases unmatched to any gene: 11. CDR3 DNA sequence: TGTGCCAGCAGTCGCTCCAGCGGGAGATTCTCAGATACGCAGTATTTT. It translates to CASSRSSGRFSDTQYF.

The rearrangement uses TRBV11-2 and TRBJ2-5, with D hard to call. The J call may be incorrect, as the DNA end agrees better with TRBJ2-7. In germline, CDR1 is SGHAT, CDR2 FQNNGV. The length of the CDR3 is 8 residues. The CDR3 protein is CFFYEQYF. The CDR3, as DNA: TGTTTCTTCTACGAGCAGTACTTC.

The chain couples TRBV5-1 to TRBJ1-2; 8 bases align to TRBD1. Germline-derived CDR1 and CDR2 are SGHRS and YFSETQ. The CDR3 is 15 amino acids. V shed 2 bases, J shed 2 bases, and the junction held 5 bases outside the gene matches. In DNA, the CDR3 is TGCGCCAGCAGCTTCCCCGGGACAGGAAACTATGGCTACACCTTC. Protein product: CASSFPGTGNYGYTF.

The chain employs TRBV5-1 and TRBJ1-3, with no clear D. Germline lookup yields CDR1 SGHRS and CDR2 YFSETQ. This CDR3 contains 16 residues. Trimming took 0 bases from V and 2 from J, leaving 12 bases between them. This CDR3 is CASSLASQAAGNTIYF. The CDR3 DNA reads TGCGCCAGCAGCTTGGCCAGTCAGGCCGCTGGAAACACCATATATTTT.

The chain recombines TRBV19 with TRBJ1-5, with 9 bases aligning to TRBD1. V lost 2 bases, J lost 5 bases, and 7 bases stayed unmatched. The CDR3 covers 16 residues. Germline V lookup: CDR1 LNHDA, CDR2 SQIVND (reference sequence). The chain's CDR3 is CASSIFSGQGYQPQHF. The CDR3 nucleotides read TGTGCCAGTAGTATATTCTCGGGACAGGGTTATCAGCCCCAGCATTTT.